The 28 T cell receptor beta chains below were found in one sample sequenced in a study of T-cell memory formation after mild COVID-19. A single record per CDR3 protein comes from TCRdb applying MiXCR to the 5' RACE reads. The sample consists of more than 80,000 distinct CDR3 sequences, about a sixth of them appearing once. What was sequenced was PBMCs or a T cell subset sorted from them (not recorded which). These receptors all come from an adult woman who had mild COVID-19 (a few samples of this study predate the infection). Cell type and time point are not known.

The CDR3 nucleotides are TGTGCCAGCAGCTTGGTTGAGAGGGATCATACGCAGTATTTT. As protein: CASSLVERDHTQYF. J is TRBJ2-3 and V is TRBV5-6; tentatively, D is TRBD2 (5 bases). The CDR3 extends over 14 amino acids. The germline V gene encodes CDR1 SGHDT and CDR2 YYEEEE. Trimming shortened V by 0 bases and J by 7 bases, and 12 bases separated the two germline ends. Full variable domain (outside the CDR3, taken from reference TRBV5-6 and TRBJ2-3): DAGVTQSPTHLIKTRGQQVTLRCSPKSGHDTVSWYQQALGQGPQFIFQYYEEEERQRGNFPDRFSGHQFPNYSSELNVNALLLGDSALYLCASSLVERDHTQYFGPGTRLTVL.

The J gene is TRBJ2-7, the V gene TRBV14; D call uncertain. This CDR3 has 11 residues. Germline V CDR1 and CDR2: SGHDN, FVKESK. V lost 8 bases to trimming and J lost 4 bases, with 9 bases between them. CDR3 nucleotide sequence: TGTGCCAGCGGGCCCCTGTACGAGCAGTACTTC. The encoded protein is CASGPLYEQYF. The full variable domain, its missing parts supplied by reference TRBV14 and TRBJ2-7, is EAGVTQFPSHSVIEKGQTVTLRCDPISGHDNLYWYRRVMGKEIKFLLHFVKESKQDESGMPNNRFLAERTGGTYSTLKVQPAELEDSGVYFCASGPLYEQYFGPGTRLTVT.

The rearrangement links TRBV29-1 to TRBJ1-2; 7 bases map to TRBD1. In germline, CDR1 is SQVTM, CDR2 ANQGSEA. The CDR3 length is 15 residues. The V and J ends lost 0 bases and 3 bases, in that order; junction bases with no gene match: 7. The CDR3: CSVEDIPGTDYGYTF. The CDR3 bases are TGCAGCGTTGAAGATATCCCCGGGACAGACTATGGCTACACCTTC.

There are a few counts of this clonotype. The chain couples TRBV7-9 to TRBJ2-3; D might be TRBD1 (5 bases). Germline V lookup: CDR1 SEHNR, CDR2 FQNEAQ (reference sequence). V lost 3 bases, J lost 0 bases, and 19 bases lay in between. The CDR3 loop spans 18 amino acids. The CDR3 here is CASSFVGLTESSTDTQYF. DNA for the CDR3: TGTGCCAGCAGCTTCGTCGGGTTGACAGAATCTAGCACAGATACGCAGTATTTT.

The V call is TRBV5-4, the J call TRBJ2-1; D is uncertain. Trimming took 5 bases from V and 8 from J, leaving 14 bases between them. Looked up from germline, CDR1 is SGHNT and CDR2 is YYREEE (reference sequence). The CDR3 loop spans 13 amino acids. CDR3 in DNA: TGTGCCAGCAGTGAACAGTTCAAGGATGAGCAGTTCTTC. Translation: CASSEQFKDEQFF.

The rearrangement joins TRBV12-5 to TRBJ2-1; TRBD2 might be the D (5 bases). The CDR3 runs to 16 residues. Trimming removed 1 base at V and 7 bases at J, with 17 bases between. Germline lookup yields CDR1 LGHNT and CDR2 FRNRAP. The CDR3 region is CASGLDRTSRKNEQFF. In DNA, the CDR3 is TGTGCTAGTGGTTTGGACCGGACTTCCCGGAAGAATGAGCAGTTCTTC.

This clonotype was detected only a few times. The rearrangement joins TRBV21-1 to TRBJ2-3; TRBD1 was called by the table and not checked on the DNA. TRBV21-1 is described as a pseudogene. The length of the CDR3 is 17 residues. This CDR3 is CASSNPDRGRSTDTQYF. CDR3 nucleotides: TGTGCCAGCAGCAACCCGGACAGGGGGCGAAGCACAGATACGCAGTATTTT.

The sample holds a few counts of this clonotype. The chain has TRBV6-5 and TRBJ2-7, with no clear D. The CDR3 loop spans 12 amino acids. The germline CDR1 and CDR2 sequences are MNHEY and SVGAGI. Trimming removed 2 bases from V and 2 bases from J, with 4 bases in between. The CDR3 coding sequence is TGTGCCAGCAGTTACAATACCTACGAGCAGTACTTC. Amino acids: CASSYNTYEQYF.

This clonotype was observed a handful of times. The chain combines TRBV30 with TRBJ2-2, with a possible D match to TRBD2 (5 bases). The CDR3 has 14 residues. CDR1 GTSNPN and CDR2 SVGIG come from the germline V gene (reference sequence). Between the trimmed V and J ends, which lost 1 base and 4 bases, there was a span of 10 bases. The CDR3 DNA follows: TGTGCCTGGAGTGAAGGACTCGGCACCGGGGAGCTGTTTTTT. Translated, it gives CAWSEGLGTGELFF.

V and J are TRBV29-1 and TRBJ1-1; 9 nucleotides agree with TRBD1. CDR3 size: 12 residues. Unmatched junction bases numbered 5, after V lost 1 base and J lost 11 bases. Germline V gene sequence: CDR1 SQVTM, CDR2 ANQGSEA. The CDR3 spells CSVEGTGESAFF. The CDR3 coding sequence is TGCAGCGTTGAAGGGACAGGGGAGTCGGCTTTCTTT.

The chain has TRBV12-3 or TRBV12-4 and TRBJ1-2; no clear D. The CDR3 is 16 amino acids. Trimming stripped 5 bases from V and 4 bases from J, with 20 bases between. The CDR3 sequence is CASSPWEGESTYGYTF. DNA of the CDR3: TGTGCCAGCAGTCCCTGGGAAGGTGAGAGCACCTATGGCTACACCTTC.

The chain is built from TRBV4-3 and TRBJ1-2; TRBD1 aligns across 11 bases. Germline values: CDR1 LGHNA, CDR2 YSLEER. V gave up 1 base and J gave up 8 bases; unmatched junction bases: 9. The CDR3 has 16 residues. CDR3 region: CASSQGIGQGAEGYTF. Written as DNA, the CDR3 is TGCGCCAGCAGCCAAGGTATTGGACAGGGGGCGGAAGGCTACACCTTC.

The chain uses TRBV18 and TRBJ2-7, with 7 bases that match TRBD2. Germline CDR1 and CDR2: KGHSH and LQKENI. CDR3 size: 15 residues. The V gene end was trimmed by 3 bases and the J gene end by 6 bases; junction bases not matched to a gene: 11. The CDR3 DNA reads TGTGCCAGCTCACCCGCTCGGAGGGAGCGGGGCGAGCAGTACTTC. This codes for CASSPARRERGEQYF.

J is TRBJ2-3 and V is TRBV5-1; D gene ambiguous. V lost 6 bases and J lost 6, with 17 bases in between. This CDR3 has 14 residues. Germline-derived CDR1 and CDR2 are SGHRS and YFSETQ. In nucleotides, the CDR3 is TGCGCCAGCATTCTTTGGAGATTTAACGATACGCAGTATTTT. Its translation is CASILWRFNDTQYF.

The chain has TRBV5-1 and TRBJ2-3; 8 positions agree with TRBD1. Germline V lookup: CDR1 SGHRS, CDR2 YFSETQ. The J segment lost 6 bases and the V segment lost 3 bases, leaving 15 bases of the junction unmatched. The CDR3 length is 17 residues. DNA of the CDR3: TGCGCCAGCAGCTCAGGACAGGGCTCCCAAAATCGGGATACGCAGTATTTT. It yields the protein CASSSGQGSQNRDTQYF.

V usage is TRBV9 and J usage is TRBJ2-1; maybe TRBD1 (6 bases). From germline, CDR1 is SGDLS and CDR2 YYNGEE. Trimming took off 4 bases at V and 10 bases at J, with 15 bases between the two ends. The CDR3 has 13 amino acids. CDR3 amino acids: CASSPSGVGEQFF. The DNA of the CDR3 is TGTGCCAGCAGCCCTTCAGGGGTAGGGGAGCAGTTCTTC.

The chain uses TRBV4-1 and TRBJ2-7; 8 bases line up with TRBD1. The CDR3 contains 17 residues. Germline lookup yields CDR1 MGHRA and CDR2 YSYEKL. Losses at the gene ends were 0 bases for V and 2 bases for J; bases not matched to a gene: 9. The CDR3 is CASSQDPPGQATYEQYF. The DNA of the CDR3 is TGCGCCAGCAGCCAAGACCCACCGGGACAGGCTACCTACGAGCAGTACTTC.

On this clonotype: A read error may produce the germline difference seen at one junction end. The rearrangement joins TRBV12-3 or TRBV12-4 to TRBJ2-1; 15 bases agree with TRBD2. The CDR3 has 17 amino acids. Here the CDR3 DNA reads TGTGCCAGAAGTTTAGAAGGACTAGCGGGAGGGGGTAATGAGCAGTTCTTC. Its protein product is CARSLEGLAGGGNEQFF.

This clonotype has only a few counts. The chain combines TRBV12-3 or TRBV12-4 with TRBJ1-1; D gene uncertain. V lost 5 bases to trimming and J lost 4 bases, with 23 bases between them. This CDR3 contains 17 residues. The CDR3 bases are TGTGCCAGCAGTCCCCCAGACTCGGGAGGGCCGAGCACTGAAGCTTTCTTT. Translation gives CASSPPDSGGPSTEAFF.

This clonotype showed up many times. The chain couples TRBV12-3 or TRBV12-4 to TRBJ2-3, with D possibly being TRBD2 (5 bases). V was shortened by 3 bases and J by 8 bases, with 21 bases between the two germline ends. CDR3 length equals 16 residues. The CDR3 protein is CASSLEASRRSRTQYF. The CDR3 DNA reads as TGTGCCAGCAGTTTGGAGGCCTCCCGGAGGTCGCGTACGCAGTATTTT.

This rearrangement joins TRBV20-1 to TRBJ1-6; D unresolved. V gave up 5 bases and J gave up 9 bases, with 20 bases separating them. CDR3 size: 15 residues. In germline, CDR1 is DFQATT, CDR2 SNEGSKA (reference sequence). CDR3: CSAPVVGRRSSPLHF. In DNA form, the CDR3 reads TGCAGTGCTCCGGTAGTGGGGAGACGGAGTTCACCCCTCCACTTT.

The chain recombines TRBV20-1 with TRBJ2-1, with 13 nucleotides matching TRBD2. Germline lookup yields CDR1 DFQATT and CDR2 SNEGSKA (reference sequence). V was pared by 4 bases and J by 4 bases, with 19 bases of the junction left unmatched. The CDR3 sequence is 20 residues long. The CDR3 bases are TGCAGTGCTAACCTAAAACCGGGACTAGCGGGAAGGGGTTATTACAATGAGCAGTTCTTC. Amino acid sequence: CSANLKPGLAGRGYYNEQFF.

The rearrangement joins TRBV5-4 to TRBJ2-3, with D possibly TRBD2 on 6 matching bases. The ends were cut back, 2 bases at V and 0 bases at J, with 13 bases in the middle. This CDR3 has 16 amino acids. Germline assignment: CDR1 SGHNT and CDR2 YYREEE (reference sequence). In nucleotides, the CDR3 is TGTGCCAGCAGCTTCGGGACTCTAATGAGCACAGATACGCAGTATTTT. Residues: CASSFGTLMSTDTQYF.

This clonotype was detected only a few times. This sequence joins TRBV10-3 and TRBJ1-1, with TRBD1 as a possible D gene (5 bases). Trimming removed 4 bases from V and 5 bases from J, with 11 bases in between. Germline V gives CDR1 ENHRY, CDR2 SYGVKD. The CDR3 covers 13 residues. CDR3 DNA: TGTGCCATCAGTGTTGGGACGATGACTGAAGCTTTCTTT. Protein sequence: CAISVGTMTEAFF.

This clonotype was seen more than once but under ten times. V gene TRBV5-5 combines with J gene TRBJ2-1; 7 nucleotides agree with TRBD1. This CDR3 spans 14 amino acids. The V and J ends lost 4 bases and 7 bases, in that order; junction bases with no gene match: 8. The germline V gene encodes CDR1 SGHKS and CDR2 YYEKEE (reference sequence). The DNA of the CDR3 is TGTGCCAGCAGCCCTGGACAGGCGTCGAATGAGCAGTTCTTC. Amino acids: CASSPGQASNEQFF.

This rearrangement joins TRBV12-3 or TRBV12-4 to TRBJ2-5; TRBD1 matches 9 bases. The V segment lost 5 bases and the J segment 5 bases; nucleotides outside the gene matches: 9. This CDR3 is built from 15 residues. In DNA form, the CDR3 reads TGTGCCAGCAGTCTCACAGGGGGCGCACAGGAGACCCAGTACTTC. Its translation is CASSLTGGAQETQYF.

The CDR3 sequence: CASSIGRLEAFF. Written as DNA, the CDR3 is TGTGCCAGTAGTATCGGCCGTCTTGAAGCTTTCTTT. The J gene is TRBJ1-1, the V gene TRBV19, with D unresolved. The CDR3 is made up of 12 amino acids. Germline V gene sequence: CDR1 LNHDA, CDR2 SQIVND (reference sequence). V lost 3 bases, J lost 7 bases, and 9 bases lay in between.

The V and J genes are TRBV29-1 and TRBJ1-1; D is uncertain. CDR1 is SQVTM and CDR2 is ANQGSEA in the germline V gene. V was clipped by 6 bases and J by 10 bases, with 6 bases between them. The CDR3 consists of 8 residues. This chain's CDR3 is CSVGVAFF. CDR3 coding DNA: TGCAGCGTGGGCGTAGCTTTCTTT.